Listed below are T cell receptor beta chains from one sample, sequenced in a study of T cells in narcolepsy. This table comes from immunoSEQ multiplex PCR, and its TCRdb copy is limited to in-frame clones, with some not included. The sample has 25,000 to 35,000 clones, 80% to 90% seen once; the top ten hold approximately 1%. Material for sequencing was memory (CD45RA-) CD4+ T cells from blood. The receptor set was obtained from a human donor in good health. The CDR3 runs from the conserved cysteine through the conserved F or W. Fields, in order: CDR3 DNA, CDR3 protein, D gene, clone size, J gene, V gene. The D gene is left open where the match is weak. Expanded clones are given a class, and other clones once, few, many or no size at all.

CDR3 DNA: TGCGCCAGCAGCCGGATGCTAGCGGGGGGGAGCACAGATACGCAGTATTTT
CDR3 protein: CASSRMLAGGSTDTQYF
D gene: TRBD2
clone size: NA
J gene: TRBJ2-3
V gene: TRBV5-1

CDR3 DNA: TGTGCCAGCAGCCAAGTAAGTCATCGGCTGTTCTTC
CDR3 protein: CASSQVSHRLFF
D gene: NA
clone size: NA
J gene: TRBJ2-1
V gene: TRBV14

CDR3 DNA: TGTGCCAGCAGCTTAACTACAGTCAACACCATATATTTT
CDR3 protein: CASSLTTVNTIYF
D gene: NA
clone size: NA
J gene: TRBJ1-3
V gene: TRBV5-6

CDR3 DNA: TGTGCCAGCAGTTACAGGGACTCCTACGAGCAGTACTTC
CDR3 protein: CASSYRDSYEQYF
D gene: NA
clone size: NA
J gene: TRBJ2-7
V gene: TRBV6-6

CDR3 DNA: TGTGCCAGCAGTGGTCCACAGGGCCATTCGTCCGAGACCCAGTACTTC
CDR3 protein: CASSGPQGHSSETQYF
D gene: NA
clone size: NA
J gene: TRBJ2-5
V gene: TRBV6-1

CDR3 DNA: TGCGCCAGCAGCTTGACTCGGGGAGGTGATGAAAAACTGTTTTTT
CDR3 protein: CASSLTRGGDEKLFF
D gene: NA
clone size: NA
J gene: TRBJ1-4
V gene: TRBV5-1

CDR3 DNA: TGTGCCAGCAGTCGGAGCTTCGACGGAACTGAAGCTTTCTTT
CDR3 protein: CASSRSFDGTEAFF
D gene: NA
clone size: NA
J gene: TRBJ1-1
V gene: TRBV6-5

CDR3 DNA: TGTGCCAGCAGCCCCCAGGGTGTGAGGACTGAAGCTTTCTTT
CDR3 protein: CASSPQGVRTEAFF
D gene: NA
clone size: NA
J gene: TRBJ1-1
V gene: TRBV7-2

CDR3 DNA: TGTGCCAGCACCCGGTCACAGGTAAACACTGAAGCTTTCTTT
CDR3 protein: CASTRSQVNTEAFF
D gene: NA
clone size: NA
J gene: TRBJ1-1
V gene: TRBV6-1

CDR3 DNA: TGTGCCAGCAGCTTTGGGACAGGGGCTACGACTGAAGCTTTCTTT
CDR3 protein: CASSFGTGATTEAFF
D gene: TRBD1
clone size: NA
J gene: TRBJ1-1
V gene: TRBV11-2

CDR3 DNA: TGTGCCAGCAGCTTAGCAGTTCTAGATACGCAGTATTTT
CDR3 protein: CASSLAVLDTQYF
D gene: NA
clone size: NA
J gene: TRBJ2-3
V gene: TRBV13

CDR3 DNA: TGCGCCAGCAGCCAAGATCGTTGGGTTTTCACTAATGAAAAACTGTTTTTT
CDR3 protein: CASSQDRWVFTNEKLFF
D gene: NA
clone size: once
J gene: TRBJ1-4
V gene: TRBV4-1

CDR3 DNA: TGTGCCAGCAGTGAAATGTGGAGCACAGATACGCAGTATTTT
CDR3 protein: CASSEMWSTDTQYF
D gene: NA
clone size: NA
J gene: TRBJ2-3
V gene: TRBV6-5

CDR3 DNA: TGTGCCAGTAGTTTAGTCCGGGGCAACACATTCAATCAGCCCCAGCATTTT
CDR3 protein: CASSLVRGNTFNQPQHF
D gene: NA
clone size: NA
J gene: TRBJ1-5
V gene: TRBV19

CDR3 DNA: TGTGCCAGCAGCCAATCGGACAGGGGGAATAGCAATCAGCCCCAGCATTTT
CDR3 protein: CASSQSDRGNSNQPQHF
D gene: TRBD1
clone size: NA
J gene: TRBJ1-5
V gene: TRBV16

CDR3 DNA: TGTGCCAGCAGCCCCGGACAGGGGGCCACGGGCAATCAGCCCCAGCATTTT
CDR3 protein: CASSPGQGATGNQPQHF
D gene: TRBD1
clone size: NA
J gene: TRBJ1-5
V gene: TRBV11-2

CDR3 DNA: TGTGCCAGCAGGGGGGGACAGGGGAACTATGGCTACACCTTC
CDR3 protein: CASRGGQGNYGYTF
D gene: TRBD1
clone size: few
J gene: TRBJ1-2
V gene: TRBV6-1

CDR3 DNA: TGTGCCAGCAGCGTAGAGGGAGCAGATACGCAGTATTTT
CDR3 protein: CASSVEGADTQYF
D gene: NA
clone size: once
J gene: TRBJ2-3
V gene: TRBV9

CDR3 DNA: TGTGCCAGTAGTATAGGTTCACAGGGTACGCCCCAGCATTTT
CDR3 protein: CASSIGSQGTPQHF
D gene: NA
clone size: NA
J gene: TRBJ1-5
V gene: TRBV19

CDR3 DNA: TGTGCCAGCAGTGGCTTATTCGGAAACACCATATATTTT
CDR3 protein: CASSGLFGNTIYF
D gene: NA
clone size: NA
J gene: TRBJ1-3
V gene: TRBV25-1

CDR3 DNA: TGTGCCAGCATGACAGGGGTAAAAGCTTTCTTT
CDR3 protein: CASMTGVKAFF
D gene: TRBD1
clone size: NA
J gene: TRBJ1-1
V gene: TRBV25-1

CDR3 DNA: TGTGCCAGCAGCCGCCGTTCAGGGGGAAACACTGAAGCTTTCTTT
CDR3 protein: CASSRRSGGNTEAFF
D gene: TRBD1
clone size: NA
J gene: TRBJ1-1
V gene: TRBV4-2

CDR3 DNA: TGTGGCAGCTTAACGGCAAGGAGCTCCTACGAGCAGTACTTC
CDR3 protein: CGSLTARSSYEQYF
D gene: NA
clone size: NA
J gene: TRBJ2-7
V gene: TRBV19

CDR3 DNA: TGTGCCAGCAGTGAAGCTGTGAGGACCTATGGCTACACCTTC
CDR3 protein: CASSEAVRTYGYTF
D gene: NA
clone size: few
J gene: TRBJ1-2
V gene: TRBV6-1

CDR3 DNA: TGTGCCATCAGTGACCCCGGGACAGGCACTTGGGGCTACACCTTC
CDR3 protein: CAISDPGTGTWGYTF
D gene: TRBD1
clone size: NA
J gene: TRBJ1-2
V gene: TRBV10-3

CDR3 DNA: TGTGCCAGCAGTCCCGCCAGGTACTCTGGAAACACCATATATTTT
CDR3 protein: CASSPARYSGNTIYF
D gene: NA
clone size: few
J gene: TRBJ1-3
V gene: TRBV6-5

CDR3 DNA: TGTGCCAGAAGCTCCGGACAGAACTATGGCTACACCTTC
CDR3 protein: CARSSGQNYGYTF
D gene: NA
clone size: once
J gene: TRBJ1-2
V gene: TRBV5-3

CDR3 DNA: TGTGCCAGCAGTTTAAGGCGGTCTGAAGCTTTCTTT
CDR3 protein: CASSLRRSEAFF
D gene: NA
clone size: NA
J gene: TRBJ1-1
V gene: TRBV28

CDR3 DNA: TGTGCCAGCAGTTATGGCCCGACAGGGGCGAACACTGAAGCTTTCTTT
CDR3 protein: CASSYGPTGANTEAFF
D gene: TRBD1
clone size: NA
J gene: TRBJ1-1
V gene: TRBV6-5

CDR3 DNA: TGCGCCAGCACCTCGGACAGGATGGGGATCGACACCCTCCACTTT
CDR3 protein: CASTSDRMGIDTLHF
D gene: TRBD1
clone size: NA
J gene: TRBJ1-6
V gene: TRBV5-1

CDR3 DNA: TGTGCCAGCAGCCAGGGGACACTGAGGGGCGGAGATACGCAGTATTTT
CDR3 protein: CASSQGTLRGGDTQYF
D gene: NA
clone size: NA
J gene: TRBJ2-3
V gene: TRBV5-4

CDR3 DNA: TGCGCCAGCAGCCTTCCAACTGGGGCCAACGTCCTGACTTTC
CDR3 protein: CASSLPTGANVLTF
D gene: NA
clone size: NA
J gene: TRBJ2-6
V gene: TRBV5-1

CDR3 DNA: TGCAGCGTTGGAGGGCCCGGGGAGCTGTTTTTT
CDR3 protein: CSVGGPGELFF
D gene: NA
clone size: NA
J gene: TRBJ2-2
V gene: TRBV29-1